The 24 T cell receptor beta chains reported below all come from one sample, sequenced in a study of T-cell reconstitution after alpha-beta-depleted transplantation in children. Construction of the TCRbeta library involved unique molecular identifiers. TCRdb itself ran the PCR reads through MiXCR, one entry per CDR3 protein. The repertoire holds about 610,000 distinct CDR3 sequences, with over 9.5% as singletons. The source material was PBMCs from the stem cell graft donor, sampled from the stem cell graft. The receptors stem from a human donor who donated a stem cell graft to a child with acute myeloid leukemia.

V usage is TRBV25-1 and J usage is TRBJ1-1, with TRBD1 matching over 7 bases. Losses at the gene ends were 3 bases for V and 1 base for J; bases not matched to a gene: 2. Germline V gives CDR1 MGHDK, CDR2 SYGVNS. The CDR3 extends over 14 amino acids. The DNA of the CDR3 is TGTGCCAGCAGTGAGTGGACAGGGAACACTGAAGCTTTCTTT. Residues: CASSEWTGNTEAFF.

This clonotype was observed a handful of times. The rearrangement links TRBV7-9 to TRBJ2-2; D perhaps matches TRBD1 (5 bases). V lost 5 bases and J lost 3, with 10 bases in between. Germline V gene data show CDR1 as SEHNR and CDR2 as FQNEAQ (reference sequence). There are 14 residues in the CDR3. The CDR3: CASSPRQYTGELFF. The CDR3 region has the DNA TGTGCCAGCAGCCCGCGACAGTACACCGGGGAGCTGTTTTTT.

In this sample, this clonotype turned up a few times. The chain is built from TRBV5-1 and TRBJ2-1; 8 positions agree with TRBD2. CDR3 size: 14 residues. Losses at the gene ends were 3 bases for V and 10 bases for J; bases not matched to a gene: 9. Germline V CDR1 and CDR2: SGHRS, YFSETQ. DNA for the CDR3: TGCGCCAGCAGCTCGGATCGGGGGGGTGGGGAGCAGTTCTTC. This sequence encodes CASSSDRGGGEQFF. Looking up the rest from reference TRBV5-1 and TRBJ2-1 gives the full variable domain: KAGVTQTPRYLIKTRGQQVTLSCSPISGHRSVSWYQQTPGQGLQFLFEYFSETQRNKGNFPGRFSGRQFSNSRSEMNVSTLELGDSALYLCASSSDRGGGEQFFGPGTRLTVL.

Many counts were recorded for this clonotype. The chain is built from TRBV28 and TRBJ2-7; 12 nucleotides line up with TRBD2. From germline, CDR1 is MDHEN and CDR2 SYDVKM. This CDR3 contains 14 residues. Losses at the gene ends were 9 bases for V and 1 base for J; bases not matched to a gene: 4. The CDR3 DNA is TGTGCCAGTGTGACTAGCGGGAGATCCTACGAGCAGTACTTC. Amino acid sequence: CASVTSGRSYEQYF. Full variable domain (rest looked up from reference TRBV28 and TRBJ2-7): DVKVTQSSRYLVKRTGEKVFLECVQDMDHENMFWYRQDPGLGLRLIYFSYDVKMKEKGDIPEGYSVSREKKERFSLILESASTNQTSMYLCASVTSGRSYEQYFGPGTRLTVT.

The chain carries TRBV6-1 and TRBJ2-5; 9 bases are shared with TRBD1. Trimming at V came to 6 bases and at J to 3 bases, leaving 8 bases not matched to a gene. The germline V gene encodes CDR1 MNHNS and CDR2 SASEGT. The CDR3 loop spans 15 amino acids. This CDR3 is CASSGNRGREETQYF. The CDR3 region has the DNA TGTGCCAGCAGCGGTAACAGGGGGCGCGAAGAGACCCAGTACTTC.

The V call is TRBV20-1, the J call TRBJ2-3; 10 positions match TRBD2. Germline values: CDR1 DFQATT, CDR2 SNEGSKA (reference sequence). The CDR3 runs 15 residues. V lost 6 bases and J lost 2; bases outside the gene matches: 8. CDR3 in amino acids: CSAPELAGHTDTQYF. CDR3 DNA: TGCAGTGCGCCTGAACTAGCGGGGCACACAGATACGCAGTATTTT.

This clonotype came up a few times. This CDR3 reads CASSGVSGANVLTF. The CDR3 nucleotides are TGTGCCAGTAGTGGGGTCTCTGGGGCCAACGTCCTGACTTTC. The genes are TRBV19 and TRBJ2-6; D is uncertain. V was trimmed by 5 bases and J by 0 bases, leaving 5 bases between them. The CDR3 spans 14 residues. Germline lookup yields CDR1 LNHDA and CDR2 SQIVND (reference sequence).

V and J are TRBV18 and TRBJ2-3, with D perhaps matching TRBD1 (6 bases). V was trimmed by 5 bases and J by 1 base, leaving 19 bases between them. This CDR3 has 17 amino acids. Germline V lookup: CDR1 KGHSH, CDR2 LQKENI. DNA of the CDR3: TGTGCCAGCTCATCCCTGGGACCGGGACAAGGCACAGATACGCAGTATTTT. It codes for CASSSLGPGQGTDTQYF.

This clonotype was found a few times. The chain links TRBV9 to TRBJ2-1; unclear D gene. This CDR3 has 15 amino acids. Looked up from germline, CDR1 is SGDLS and CDR2 is YYNGEE. V lost 2 bases to trimming and J lost 2 bases, with 11 bases between them. The CDR3 loop reads CASSVGRQPYNEQFF. The CDR3 DNA is TGTGCCAGCAGCGTCGGACGTCAGCCCTACAATGAGCAGTTCTTC.

Concerning this clonotype itself: Sequence at one end of the junction differs from germline and may be a read error. V and J are TRBV12-3 or TRBV12-4 and TRBJ2-7; maybe TRBD2 (5 bases). The CDR3 has 14 residues. DNA of the CDR3: TGTGCCAGCAGTAGTCGGGGTTACGCCTACGAGCTGTACTTC. The encoded protein is CASSSRGYAYELYF.

The chain recombines TRBV29-1 with TRBJ2-1; D gene uncertain. Germline assignment: CDR1 SQVTM and CDR2 ANQGSEA. The CDR3 is 13 residues long. V was pared by 5 bases and J by 0 bases, with 8 bases between. The CDR3 bases are TGCAGCGTTCTTATCAGCTCCTACAATGAGCAGTTCTTC. Translating it yields CSVLISSYNEQFF.

At least ten counts were recorded for this clonotype. The chain uses TRBV6-2 or TRBV6-3 and TRBJ2-7, with 8 positions matching TRBD2. The CDR3 runs to 15 residues. V dropped 4 bases and J dropped 3; count of bases not matched to a gene: 8. Germline loops: CDR1 MNHEY, CDR2 SVGEGT. CDR3 DNA sequence: TGTGCCAGCAGTTTTAGCGGGGTGGCGGTCTACGAGCAGTACTTC. This translates into CASSFSGVAVYEQYF.

The J gene is TRBJ1-1, the V gene TRBV3-1, with no clear D. This CDR3 contains 14 residues. Trimming shortened V by 5 bases and J by 12 bases, and 22 bases separated the two germline ends. Germline values: CDR1 LGHDT, CDR2 YNNKEL (reference sequence). The CDR3 loop is CASSTPVTLKRPFF. The CDR3 nucleotides read TGTGCCAGCAGCACCCCAGTGACCCTGAAGAGGCCTTTCTTT.

This clonotype was observed a few times. The chain couples TRBV12-3 or TRBV12-4 to TRBJ2-7; the match to TRBD2 covers 10 bases. V dropped 6 bases and J dropped 5; count of bases not matched to a gene: 10. The CDR3 sequence is 15 residues long. DNA of the CDR3: TGTGCCAGCAGGGGAGGAGCGGGAGGGAACCACGAGCAGTACTTC. It translates to CASRGGAGGNHEQYF.

This clonotype has just a few counts. The gene calls are TRBV6-1 and TRBJ2-7; the D is unclear. The CDR3 totals 17 residues. Germline CDR1 is MNHNS and CDR2 is SASEGT. The V gene lost 5 bases and the J gene lost 4 bases, with 24 bases spanning the gap. The CDR3 protein is CASSHLIRSGPSYEQYF. The CDR3 DNA follows: TGTGCCAGCAGTCATTTAATTAGGAGTGGCCCCTCTTACGAGCAGTACTTC.

This chain links TRBV11-2 with TRBJ2-1; 7 bases fit TRBD2. The CDR3 sequence is 18 residues long. Germline CDR1 reads SGHAT; CDR2 reads FQNNGV. V shed 4 bases, J shed 0 bases, and the junction held 12 bases outside the gene matches. The CDR3 DNA follows: TGTGCCAGCAGCTCGGCGATTGGGGCGGGAGTCTCCTACAATGAGCAGTTCTTC. It encodes CASSSAIGAGVSYNEQFF. Together with reference TRBV11-2 and TRBJ2-1, the CDR3 gives the full variable domain: EAGVAQSPRYKIIEKRQSVAFWCNPISGHATLYWYQQILGQGPKLLIQFQNNGVVDDSQLPKDRFSAERLKGVDSTLKIQPAKLEDSAVYLCASSSAIGAGVSYNEQFFGPGTRLTVL.

The genes are TRBV28 and TRBJ2-7; 9 nucleotides align to TRBD1. The J segment lost 0 bases and the V segment lost 6 bases, leaving 9 bases of the junction unmatched. The CDR3 is made up of 16 amino acids. Germline CDR1 MDHEN, CDR2 SYDVKM. Here the CDR3 DNA reads TGTGCCAGCAGCTCTCCTGGGACAGGGCTCTCCTACGAGCAGTACTTC. Translating it yields CASSSPGTGLSYEQYF.

This clonotype was seen ten or more times. This CDR3 is CASSQTGGNTEAFF. The CDR3 region has the DNA TGCGCCAGCAGCCAAACAGGGGGGAACACTGAAGCTTTCTTT. V gene TRBV5-1 combines with J gene TRBJ1-1, with 8 nucleotides matching TRBD1. CDR1 is SGHRS and CDR2 is YFSETQ in the germline V gene. V lost 4 bases and J lost 1; bases outside the gene matches: 3. CDR3 size: 14 residues.

V gene TRBV27 combines with J gene TRBJ2-7; possible D gene TRBD2, 6 bases. CDR1 MNHEY and CDR2 SMNVEV come from the germline V gene (reference sequence). The CDR3 length is 14 residues. Trimming pared 5 bases from V and 6 bases from J, leaving 17 bases between. The CDR3 DNA is TGTGCCAGCAGTACTTCTTGGGGAGGTGGCGAGCAGTACTTC. Its translation: CASSTSWGGGEQYF.

This clonotype occurred many times. The chain employs TRBV4-3 and TRBJ2-7; D might be TRBD1 (5 bases). CDR1 LGHNA and CDR2 YSLEER come from the germline V gene. The CDR3 length is 17 residues. With 0 bases removed from V and 4 bases from J, the gap between germline ends came to 19 bases. CDR3 in DNA: TGCGCCAGCAGCCAAGAAAATCGCCCGGATAAGGGGTACGAGCAGTACTTC. Its protein is CASSQENRPDKGYEQYF.

The table lists this clonotype with many counts. This chain links TRBV7-2 with TRBJ1-2; D unclear. The CDR3 extends over 12 amino acids. V lost 7 bases and J lost 6, with 12 bases in between. The germline gives CDR1 SGHTA, CDR2 FQGNSA. The CDR3 DNA reads as TGTGCCAGCACTCCGGCACTGAATGGCTACACCTTC. It encodes CASTPALNGYTF.

This clonotype has a handful of counts. V and J are TRBV29-1 and TRBJ1-1; D may be TRBD1 (5 bases). V gave up 3 bases and J gave up 5 bases, with 10 bases separating them. Looked up from germline, CDR1 is SQVTM and CDR2 is ANQGSEA. The CDR3 runs to 12 residues. The CDR3 is CSVDGQGTEAFF. The CDR3 nucleotides read TGCAGCGTTGATGGGCAGGGAACTGAAGCTTTCTTT.

The CDR3: CASSATPWTGGSGYTF. The CDR3 nucleotides read TGTGCCAGCAGTGCGACTCCCTGGACAGGGGGAAGTGGCTACACCTTC. The V gene is TRBV6-2 or TRBV6-3, the J gene TRBJ1-2; the match to TRBD1 covers 10 bases. Germline trimming cut 5 bases from V and 7 bases from J; bases unmatched to any gene: 13. Germline CDR1 and CDR2: MNHEY and SVGEGT. The CDR3 consists of 16 residues.

This clonotype was seen repeatedly, ten times or more. This chain connects TRBV29-1 to TRBJ2-7; 9 nucleotides align to TRBD1. The length of the CDR3 is 13 residues. Germline V lookup: CDR1 SQVTM, CDR2 ANQGSEA. Trimming removed 6 bases from V and 7 bases from J; junction bases left unmatched: 10. Here the CDR3 DNA reads TGCAGCGTCACGGACAGGGGAAAGAATGAGCAGTACTTC. Translating it yields CSVTDRGKNEQYF.